Listed here is a single T cell receptor beta chain. There are 14 residues in the CDR3. The germline V and J ends were trimmed by 6 bases and 2 bases, with 14 bases remaining between them. Germline lookup yields CDR1 MNHEY and CDR2 SVGEGT. The data stem from a study of blood T cell repertoires in COVID-19. The protocol was immunoSEQ multiplex PCR, while the TCRdb copy is restricted to in-frame clones and leaves out a portion. The data hold around 470,000 clones, with about 92% observed a single time. The chain couples TRBV6-2 or TRBV6-3 to TRBJ2-7; no clear D. The TCR sequence derives from a man aged 18 to 30 who had recovered from COVID-19. The specimen was PBMCs or T cells enriched from blood (not recorded which). The CDR3 loop is CASSPAPRAYEQYF. The CDR3 DNA follows: TGTGCCAGCAGCCCGGCTCCCCGGGCCTACGAGCAGTACTTC.